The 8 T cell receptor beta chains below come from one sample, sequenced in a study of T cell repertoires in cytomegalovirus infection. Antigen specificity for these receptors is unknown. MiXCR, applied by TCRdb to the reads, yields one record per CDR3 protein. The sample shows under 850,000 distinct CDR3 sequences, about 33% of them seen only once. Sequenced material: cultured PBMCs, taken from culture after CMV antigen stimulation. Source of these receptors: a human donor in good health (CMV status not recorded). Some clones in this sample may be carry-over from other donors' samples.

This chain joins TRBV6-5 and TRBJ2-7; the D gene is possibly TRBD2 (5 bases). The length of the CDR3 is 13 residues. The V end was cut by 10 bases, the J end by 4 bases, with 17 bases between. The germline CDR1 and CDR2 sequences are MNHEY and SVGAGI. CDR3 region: CATGLSSGYEQYF. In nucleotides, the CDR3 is TGTGCCACCGGACTTAGTTCGGGGTACGAGCAGTACTTC.

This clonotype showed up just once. CDR3 protein: CSGGDYNEQFF. The CDR3, as DNA: TGCAGCGGAGGGGACTACAATGAGCAGTTCTTC. V gene TRBV29-1 combines with J gene TRBJ2-1; D may correspond to TRBD1 or TRBD2 (5 bases each). CDR3 length: 11 amino acids. Germline assignment: CDR1 SQVTM and CDR2 ANQGSEA. V was pared by 7 bases and J by 3 bases, with 7 bases between.

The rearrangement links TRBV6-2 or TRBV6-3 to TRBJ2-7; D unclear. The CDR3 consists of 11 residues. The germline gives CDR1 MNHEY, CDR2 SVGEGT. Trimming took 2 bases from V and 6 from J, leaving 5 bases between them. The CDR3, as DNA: TGTGCCAGCAGTTACCTCGCCGAGCAGTACTTC. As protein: CASSYLAEQYF.

The chain's CDR3 is CASSGDRDRDSGANVLTF. The CDR3 DNA reads TGTGCCAGCAGTGGAGATCGGGATAGGGATTCTGGGGCCAACGTCCTGACTTTC. The rearrangement uses TRBV28 and TRBJ2-6, with D perhaps matching TRBD2 (5 bases). V lost 5 bases and J 1 base, leaving 18 bases between the germline ends. The CDR3 covers 18 residues. The germline V gene has CDR1 MDHEN and CDR2 SYDVKM. Variable domain in full (rest from reference TRBV28 and TRBJ2-6): DVKVTQSSRYLVKRTGEKVFLECVQDMDHENMFWYRQDPGLGLRLIYFSYDVKMKEKGDIPEGYSVSREKKERFSLILESASTNQTSMYLCASSGDRDRDSGANVLTFGAGSRLTVL.

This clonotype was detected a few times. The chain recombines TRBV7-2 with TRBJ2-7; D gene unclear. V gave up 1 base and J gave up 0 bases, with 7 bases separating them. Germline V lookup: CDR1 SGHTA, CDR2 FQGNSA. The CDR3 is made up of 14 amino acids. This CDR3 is CASSLGRHSYEQYF. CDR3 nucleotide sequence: TGTGCCAGCAGCTTAGGGCGGCACTCCTACGAGCAGTACTTC.

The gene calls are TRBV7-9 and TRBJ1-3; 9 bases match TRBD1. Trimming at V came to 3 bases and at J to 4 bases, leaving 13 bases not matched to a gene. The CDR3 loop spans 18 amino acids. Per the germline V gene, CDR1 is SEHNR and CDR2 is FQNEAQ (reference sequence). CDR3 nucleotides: TGTGCCAGCAGCTTTCCCAAACCGGGACAGGGTACAGGAAACACCATATATTTT. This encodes CASSFPKPGQGTGNTIYF.

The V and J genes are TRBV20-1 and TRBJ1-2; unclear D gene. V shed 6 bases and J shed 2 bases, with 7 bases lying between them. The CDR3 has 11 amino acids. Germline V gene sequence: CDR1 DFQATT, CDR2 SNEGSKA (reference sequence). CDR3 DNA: TGCAGTGCCACTGGGAACTATGGCTACACCTTC. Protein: CSATGNYGYTF.

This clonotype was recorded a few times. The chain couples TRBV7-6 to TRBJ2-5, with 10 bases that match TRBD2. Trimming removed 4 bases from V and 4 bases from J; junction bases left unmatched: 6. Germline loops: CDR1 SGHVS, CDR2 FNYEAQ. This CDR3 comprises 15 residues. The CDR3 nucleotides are TGTGCCAGCAGCTCGCAGCGGGAGGGTTCAGAGACCCAGTACTTC. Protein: CASSSQREGSETQYF.